This TCR beta chain was recovered during a study of OX40 agonist ivuxolimab in advanced cancers. Study-wide context: Dose-escalation subjects each had hepatocellular carcinoma, melanoma, renal cell or head and neck cancer. The mean age was approximately 60 years, ranging from 23 to 79, with more than 70% of participants male. General study points: Specificity for antigen went undetermined in the expanded peripheral T cells.

The assay was immunoSEQ multiplex PCR, and TCRdb's table has in-frame clones only and misses some. The sample holds some 150,000 clones, 93% seen once. Concerning this clone: Its antigen remains unidentified.

The CDR3 length is 13 residues. V was cut by 1 base and J by 1 base, with 3 bases left in between. Germline V gene data show CDR1 as LNHDA and CDR2 as SQIVND (reference sequence). Autoimmune disease history or systemic immunosuppression led to patient exclusion. The chain joins TRBV19 to TRBJ2-3; no clear D. The material sequenced was CD4+ or CD8+ T cells sorted from blood, taken in a trial of the OX40 agonist ivuxolimab. This sequence was found in an adult with an advanced solid tumor such as melanoma, head and neck, liver or kidney cancer. The CDR3 region is CASSIARTDTQYF. In nucleotides, the CDR3 is TGTGCCAGTAGTATAGCCCGCACAGATACGCAGTATTTT.